A selection of T cell receptor beta chains follows, all from one sample in a study of T-cell memory formation after mild COVID-19. TCRdb independently ran MiXCR on the 5' RACE reads; one entry per CDR3 protein. Among 580,000 or so distinct CDR3 sequences listed, around 15% were seen once. What was sequenced was PBMCs or a T cell subset sorted from them (not recorded which). Receptors originate from an adult woman who had mild COVID-19 (a few samples of this study predate the infection). Cell type and time point are not known. Each CDR3 is given with its conserved first and last residue. The D gene is left open where the match is weak. The listing skips clone size in some rows; elsewhere it reads once, few, many or a size class.

CDR3aa: CASKTLQGTDSPLHF
CDR3nt: TGTGCCAGCAAAACCCTACAGGGTACGGATTCACCCCTCCACTTT
j_gene: TRBJ1-6
abundance: few
v_gene: TRBV6-5
d_gene: -

CDR3aa: CASSLGQGTQFF
CDR3nt: TGTGCCAGCAGCTTAGGACAGGGGACGCAGTTCTTC
j_gene: TRBJ2-1
abundance: many
v_gene: TRBV7-9
d_gene: TRBD1

CDR3aa: CASSLVGQRGGYTF
CDR3nt: TGTGCCAGCAGCTTAGTCGGCCAGCGTGGCGGCTACACCTTC
j_gene: TRBJ1-2
abundance: -
v_gene: TRBV11-2
d_gene: -

CDR3aa: CASSLHGEEEAFF
CDR3nt: TGTGCCAGCAGCTTGCACGGGGAGGAGGAAGCTTTCTTT
j_gene: TRBJ1-1
abundance: few
v_gene: TRBV6-1
d_gene: -

CDR3aa: CASSAVDRLTTEAFF
CDR3nt: TGCGCCAGCAGCGCCGTGGACAGGCTGACCACTGAAGCTTTCTTT
j_gene: TRBJ1-1
abundance: -
v_gene: TRBV5-1
d_gene: TRBD1

CDR3aa: CAWSLAGTAISF
CDR3nt: TGTGCCTGGAGTCTAGCCGGGACAGCGATTTCCTTC
j_gene: TRBJ2-1
abundance: -
v_gene: TRBV30
d_gene: TRBD1

CDR3aa: CASGRLGGNSPLHF
CDR3nt: TGTGCCAGCGGCCGCCTCGGGGGGAATTCACCCCTCCACTTT
j_gene: TRBJ1-6
abundance: -
v_gene: TRBV11-2
d_gene: -

CDR3aa: CASSQDLRNIQYF
CDR3nt: TGTGCCAGCAGCCAAGATTTGAGGAACATTCAGTACTTC
j_gene: TRBJ2-4
abundance: many
v_gene: TRBV3-1
d_gene: -

CDR3aa: CASSMGGQVRSAQHF
CDR3nt: TGTGCCAGTAGTATGGGAGGACAGGTCCGATCGGCCCAGCATTTT
j_gene: TRBJ1-5
abundance: few
v_gene: TRBV19
d_gene: TRBD1

CDR3aa: CASSMVRLQGSISGANVLTF
CDR3nt: TGTGCCAGCAGCATGGTTCGGCTCCAGGGATCAATATCTGGGGCCAACGTCCTGACTTTC
j_gene: TRBJ2-6
abundance: -
v_gene: TRBV7-9
d_gene: -

CDR3aa: CATNPGDGDTQYF
CDR3nt: TGTGCCACCAATCCAGGTGACGGCGATACGCAGTATTTT
j_gene: TRBJ2-3
abundance: -
v_gene: TRBV6-1
d_gene: -

CDR3aa: CASSQVAENEQFF
CDR3nt: TGCGCCAGCAGCCAAGTAGCAGAGAATGAGCAGTTCTTC
j_gene: TRBJ2-1
abundance: few
v_gene: TRBV4-1
d_gene: -

CDR3aa: CASSYWWGNTGELFF
CDR3nt: TGTGCCAGCAGTTATTGGTGGGGGAACACCGGGGAGCTGTTTTTT
j_gene: TRBJ2-2
abundance: few
v_gene: TRBV6-5
d_gene: -